These 28 T cell receptor beta chains came from one sample sequenced in a study of blood T cell repertoires in COVID-19. Profiled with immunoSEQ multiplex PCR; TCRdb holds only in-frame clones, not every one. The data contain about 100,000 clones, about 86% of them singletons. Source material: PBMCs or T cells enriched from blood (not recorded which). Receptors originate from a woman in her fifties or sixties who had recovered from COVID-19.

V and J are TRBV9 and TRBJ1-2, with D possibly matching TRBD1 (5 bases). The CDR3 spans 13 residues. Germline CDR1 and CDR2: SGDLS and YYNGEE. Trimming took off 0 bases at V and 8 bases at J, with 11 bases between the two ends. The CDR3 spells CASSVVQGGGYTF. As DNA, the CDR3 is TGTGCCAGCAGCGTAGTTCAGGGCGGAGGCTACACCTTC.

The gene calls are TRBV28 and TRBJ1-4, with a weak D call TRBD1 (6 bases). The V gene's germline CDR1 is MDHEN and CDR2 SYDVKM. With 5 bases removed from V and 7 bases from J, the gap between germline ends came to 20 bases. This CDR3 has 16 amino acids. In nucleotides, the CDR3 is TGTGCCAGCAGTACGCCCGCCTACAGGGATGTTGAAAAACTGTTTTTT. As protein: CASSTPAYRDVEKLFF.

The chain has TRBV10-1 and TRBJ2-3; 9 bases line up with TRBD2. Losses at the gene ends were 6 bases for V and 0 bases for J; bases not matched to a gene: 4. This CDR3 contains 15 residues. Germline loops: CDR1 WNHNN, CDR2 SYGVQD (reference sequence). CDR3 in amino acids: CASSDLAGSTDTQYF. The DNA for the CDR3 is TGCGCCAGCAGCGATCTAGCGGGAAGCACAGATACGCAGTATTTT.

This chain links TRBV27 with TRBJ2-2; 7 nucleotides match TRBD1. The length of the CDR3 is 15 residues. The V gene's germline CDR1 is MNHEY and CDR2 SMNVEV (reference sequence). J was trimmed by 4 bases and V by 3 bases; bases with no gene match: 5. CDR3 in DNA: TGTGCCAGCAGTTTCCGGGACAGCGTCACCGGGGAGCTGTTTTTT. Translating gives CASSFRDSVTGELFF.

CDR3 loop: CASSSSSGRGTGELFF. CDR3 coding DNA: TGTGCCAGCAGCTCGAGTAGCGGGAGGGGGACCGGGGAGCTGTTTTTT. This chain uses TRBV11-3 with TRBJ2-2, with 11 bases fitting TRBD2. Trimming at V came to 4 bases and at J to 5 bases, leaving 6 bases not matched to a gene. Per germline, CDR1 SGHNT and CDR2 YENEEA. This CDR3 contains 16 residues.

The gene calls are TRBV7-3 and TRBJ1-1, with D possibly being TRBD1 (5 bases). This CDR3 contains 14 residues. Germline assignment: CDR1 SGHTA and CDR2 FQGTGA. V lost 5 bases and J lost 4, with 14 bases in between. The CDR3 loop is CASSQGRGSTEAFF. DNA for the CDR3: TGTGCCAGCAGCCAAGGTAGGGGATCCACTGAAGCTTTCTTT. The complete variable domain, with remaining parts taken from reference TRBV7-3 and TRBJ1-1, reads GAGVSQTPSNKVTEKGKYVELRCDPISGHTALYWYRQSLGQGPEFLIYFQGTGAADDSGLPNDRFFAVRPEGSVSTLKIQRTERGDSAVYLCASSQGRGSTEAFFGQGTRLTVV.

The chain is built from TRBV11-3 and TRBJ2-1; 10 bases match TRBD2. This CDR3 contains 15 residues. The germline V gene has CDR1 SGHNT and CDR2 YENEEA. V was clipped by 1 base and J by 4 bases; unmatched bases: 1. This CDR3 is CASSLALAGYNEQFF. The CDR3 DNA sequence: TGTGCCAGCAGCTTAGCACTAGCGGGGTACAATGAGCAGTTCTTC.

This clone was picked up a small number of times. The chain links TRBV24-1 to TRBJ1-1; D possibly corresponds to TRBD1 (5 bases). Germline lookup yields CDR1 KGHDR and CDR2 SFDVKD. V gave up 2 bases and J gave up 7 bases, with 10 bases separating them. The CDR3 is 13 residues long. This CDR3 is CATSDSTADEAFF. The CDR3 DNA follows: TGTGCCACCAGTGATTCGACAGCTGATGAAGCTTTCTTT.

There are a few counts of this clone. The rearrangement links TRBV29-1 to TRBJ1-3; maybe TRBD1 (5 bases). Germline CDR1 SQVTM, CDR2 ANQGSEA. V was clipped by 7 bases and J by 5 bases, with 15 bases between them. The CDR3 length is 13 residues. In nucleotides, the CDR3 is TGCAGCGCTACGGACAATATGAGAAACACCATATATTTT. Amino acid sequence: CSATDNMRNTIYF. Based on the CDR3 plus reference TRBV29-1 and TRBJ1-3, the full variable domain is SAVISQKPSRDICQRGTSLTIQCQVDSQVTMMFWYRQQPGQSLTLIATANQGSEATYESGFVIDKFPISRPNLTFSTLTVSNMSPEDSSIYLCSATDNMRNTIYFGEGSWLTVV.

This clone appeared once. CDR3 sequence reads: CATSRVAGGNSYEQYF. The CDR3 region has the DNA TGTGCCACCAGCAGAGTCGCCGGCGGGAACTCCTACGAGCAGTACTTC. J is TRBJ2-7 and V is TRBV15, with D tentatively TRBD2 (6 bases). The germline V gene encodes CDR1 LNHNV and CDR2 YYDKDF (reference sequence). The CDR3 spans 16 residues. Trimming removed 1 base from V and 0 bases from J, with 13 bases in between.

This chain uses TRBV11-2 with TRBJ2-5; D is perhaps TRBD2 (7 bases). Trimming removed 5 bases from V and 4 bases from J, with 17 bases in between. This CDR3 spans 15 amino acids. Germline assignment: CDR1 SGHAT and CDR2 FQNNGV. The CDR3 region has the DNA TGTGCCAGCAGCCAGGGACAAAGGGAGGGAGAGACCCAGTACTTC. Amino acids: CASSQGQREGETQYF.

This clone was detected once. The gene calls are TRBV9 and TRBJ1-4; TRBD1 matches at 8 bases. J lost 13 bases, V lost 4 bases, and 6 bases had no gene match. Looked up from germline, CDR1 is SGDLS and CDR2 is YYNGEE. This CDR3 comprises 12 residues. The CDR3 region has the DNA TGTGCCAGCAGCAATTTAGGACAGGGACTGTTTTTT. This encodes CASSNLGQGLFF.

V and J are TRBV6-5 and TRBJ1-5; D possibly corresponds to TRBD1 (5 bases). V lost 10 bases and J 2 bases, leaving 18 bases between the germline ends. The CDR3 sequence is 15 residues long. The germline CDR1 and CDR2 sequences are MNHEY and SVGAGI. This CDR3 reads CATSPQGMGNQPQHF. Here the CDR3 DNA reads TGTGCCACCTCACCTCAGGGAATGGGCAATCAGCCCCAGCATTTT.

This chain joins TRBV28 and TRBJ1-1; D gene unclear. V lost 7 bases, J lost 0 bases, and 6 bases lay in between. CDR3 size: 12 residues. Germline V gene data show CDR1 as MDHEN and CDR2 as SYDVKM. CDR3 region: CASTIMNTEAFF. The CDR3 bases are TGTGCCAGCACTATAATGAACACTGAAGCTTTCTTT.

A note on this clone: The germline gene is not matched at one end of the junction; a read error may be the cause. The chain combines TRBV11-2 with TRBJ1-2, with D possibly TRBD1 on 6 matching bases. Per germline, CDR1 SGHAT and CDR2 FQNNGV. The CDR3 has 15 amino acids. The CDR3 bases are TGTGCCAGCAGCTTAAGGGGACAAATGAGTCCAAGAACCCTTTTC. It yields the protein CASSLRGQMSPRTLF.

This chain links TRBV27 with TRBJ1-2; 7 bases align to TRBD1. The CDR3 sequence is 15 residues long. V lost 0 bases to trimming and J lost 3 bases; unmatched junction nucleotides: 4. From germline, CDR1 is MNHEY and CDR2 SMNVEV (reference sequence). The CDR3 DNA reads as TGTGCCAGCAGTTTATCAAGGGGGCGGGACTATGGCTACACCTTC. Amino acid sequence: CASSLSRGRDYGYTF.

J is TRBJ2-1 and V is TRBV7-3, with a tentative D call TRBD1 (5 bases). The CDR3 consists of 15 residues. V lost 2 bases and J lost 4, with 12 bases in between. CDR1 SGHTA and CDR2 FQGTGA come from the germline V gene. The CDR3 region is CASSLGADAYNEQFF. The CDR3 DNA reads TGTGCCAGCAGCTTAGGGGCGGACGCGTACAATGAGCAGTTCTTC.

This chain uses TRBV28 with TRBJ1-1; 7 nucleotides match TRBD1. The V gene's germline CDR1 is MDHEN and CDR2 SYDVKM. The CDR3 is 21 residues long. The V and J ends lost 2 bases and 5 bases, in that order; junction bases with no gene match: 26. CDR3 DNA sequence: TGTGCCAGCAGTTTAGTTTGGACAGGCGATCCCGGTTGGTGGTCGAAAACTGAAGCTTTCTTT. This translates into CASSLVWTGDPGWWSKTEAFF.

The rearrangement joins TRBV5-6 to TRBJ2-3, with unresolved D. Trimming shortened V by 4 bases and J by 3 bases, and 9 bases separated the two germline ends. Per the germline V gene, CDR1 is SGHDT and CDR2 is YYEEEE. The CDR3 is 13 amino acids. The CDR3 sequence is CASSPTGTDTQYF. For the CDR3, the DNA is TGTGCCAGCAGCCCGACCGGGACAGATACGCAGTATTTT.

This rearrangement joins TRBV14 to TRBJ2-7, with D possibly being TRBD2 (6 bases). Trimming took 3 bases from V and 2 from J, leaving 8 bases between them. The germline CDR1 and CDR2 sequences are SGHDN and FVKESK. The CDR3 is 13 residues long. CDR3 sequence: CASSHGGPYEQYF. DNA for the CDR3: TGTGCCAGCAGCCACGGGGGACCCTACGAGCAGTACTTC.

The chain is built from TRBV12-5 and TRBJ1-5; tentative D call: TRBD1 (6 bases). CDR1 and CDR2 (germline): LGHNT, FRNRAP. The CDR3 length is 17 residues. The V gene lost 3 bases and the J gene lost 9 bases, with 24 bases spanning the gap. The CDR3 loop is CASGLSLGGGLEVPQHF. CDR3 DNA sequence: TGTGCTAGTGGTTTAAGTCTCGGGGGGGGCCTCGAGGTGCCCCAGCATTTT. Full variable domain (remainder filled in from reference TRBV12-5 and TRBJ1-5): DARVTQTPRHKVTEMGQEVTMRCQPILGHNTVFWYRQTMMQGLELLAYFRNRAPLDDSGMPKDRFSAEMPDATLATLKIQPSEPRDSAVYFCASGLSLGGGLEVPQHFGDGTRLSIL.

The genes are TRBV6-5 and TRBJ2-7; 10 positions match TRBD2. V gave up 6 bases and J gave up 7 bases; unmatched junction bases: 9. The CDR3 is 14 amino acids. Germline V gene data show CDR1 as MNHEY and CDR2 as SVGAGI. The CDR3 loop reads CASRAGGIRGEQYF. DNA for the CDR3: TGTGCCAGCAGAGCGGGAGGGATACGGGGTGAGCAGTACTTC.

This clone has just a few counts. This chain connects TRBV2 to TRBJ2-2; 13 bases match TRBD2. The CDR3 sequence is 16 residues long. Per the germline V gene, CDR1 is SNHLY and CDR2 is FYNNEI. Trimming at V came to 8 bases and at J to 2 bases, leaving 5 bases not matched to a gene. Here the CDR3 DNA reads TGTGCCAGCCTCGGACTAGCGGGAGCCAACACCGGGGAGCTGTTTTTT. Translating it yields CASLGLAGANTGELFF.

The CDR3 protein is CASSLYPTSGRREAKNIQYF. The CDR3 DNA is TGTGCCAGCAGTTTATACCCGACTAGCGGGAGGCGAGAAGCCAAAAACATTCAGTACTTC. The chain is built from TRBV28 and TRBJ2-4; 13 positions match TRBD2. The V and J ends lost 1 base and 0 bases, in that order; junction bases with no gene match: 9. Germline CDR1 reads MDHEN; CDR2 reads SYDVKM. The CDR3 runs 20 residues.

The rearrangement joins TRBV27 to TRBJ2-5, with a possible D match to TRBD2 (5 bases). V lost 2 bases and J lost 5, with 12 bases in between. The CDR3 covers 14 residues. Germline assignment: CDR1 MNHEY and CDR2 SMNVEV (reference sequence). The CDR3 bases are TGTGCCAGCAGTTTAATTAGCCCGGGGGAGACCCAGTACTTC. Encoded protein: CASSLISPGETQYF.

V usage is TRBV28 and J usage is TRBJ2-4; possibly TRBD2 for D (6 bases). Trimming left V 2 bases short and J 7 bases short, with 15 bases between. The germline V gene has CDR1 MDHEN and CDR2 SYDVKM. This CDR3 has 15 residues. The CDR3 region is CASSLPEAGSNIQYF. The CDR3 nucleotides are TGTGCCAGCAGTTTACCAGAGGCGGGGTCCAACATTCAGTACTTC.

The gene calls are TRBV6-4 and TRBJ2-7; 9 bases agree with TRBD2. Germline loops: CDR1 MRHNA, CDR2 SNTAGT. The CDR3 is 14 amino acids. Germline trimming cut 4 bases from V and 4 bases from J; bases unmatched to any gene: 5. CDR3 DNA: TGTGCCAGCAGTGCCGGCGGGAGGGTGTACGAGCAGTACTTC. Translating it yields CASSAGGRVYEQYF.

The chain couples TRBV11-2 to TRBJ2-7; the D gene is possibly TRBD2 (6 bases). The CDR3 loop spans 16 amino acids. Germline loops: CDR1 SGHAT, CDR2 FQNNGV. Trimming removed 5 bases from V and 1 base from J, with 18 bases in between. The CDR3 loop is CASSTRIADLSYEQYF. CDR3 nucleotide sequence: TGTGCCAGCAGCACTCGAATAGCGGACCTGTCCTACGAGCAGTACTTC.